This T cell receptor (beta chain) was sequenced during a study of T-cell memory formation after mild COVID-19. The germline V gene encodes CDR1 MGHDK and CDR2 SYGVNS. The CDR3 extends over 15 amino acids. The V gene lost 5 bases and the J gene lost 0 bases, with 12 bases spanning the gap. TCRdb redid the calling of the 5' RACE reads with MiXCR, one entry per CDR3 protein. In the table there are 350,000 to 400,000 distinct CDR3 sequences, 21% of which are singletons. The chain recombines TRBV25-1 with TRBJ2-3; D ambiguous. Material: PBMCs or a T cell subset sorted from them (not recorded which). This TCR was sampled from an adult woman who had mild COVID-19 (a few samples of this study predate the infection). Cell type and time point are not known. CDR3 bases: TGTGCCAGCAGTCCGCATCACCCAAGCACAGATACGCAGTATTTT. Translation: CASSPHHPSTDTQYF.